The subject of this entry is one TCR beta chain. The sample comes from a study of blood T cell repertoires in COVID-19. Looking at the study overall: Researchers got acute and convalescent COVID-19 samples from the United States, Italy and Spain.

Germline V gene lookup returns CDR1 MDHEN and CDR2 SYDVKM. The CDR3 consists of 17 residues. Trimming removed 10 bases from V and 0 bases from J, with 24 bases in between. Here immunoSEQ multiplex PCR was the method, and the copy in TCRdb shows in-frame clones only, minus some. The sample yields under 250,000 clones, around 82% seen once. The TCR sequence derives from a woman in her forties with active or convalescent COVID-19. The chain couples TRBV28 to TRBJ1-1; D perhaps matches TRBD1 (6 bases). The sequenced material came from peripheral blood. CDR3 residues: CATTRRRSGTLNTEAFF. CDR3 DNA: TGTGCCACCACTCGACGTCGGTCCGGGACATTGAACACTGAAGCTTTCTTT.